A single sample gave rise to the 10 T cell receptor beta chains below, sequenced in a study of blood T cell repertoires in COVID-19 (dated by TCRdb to 2019 to 2021). Library prep was done by the immunoSEQ multiplex PCR assay. TCRdb re-hosts the immuneACCESS table, in-frame sequences only. Its copies lack some clones; in the studies checked, an unresolved V gene accounts for under half of them, and the cause for the rest is not known. The sample table holds 83,000 or so clones, of which about 77% were seen once. Around 9.4% of the sample comes from the top ten. Sequenced sample: peripheral blood. The origin of the receptors is a woman aged 80 or older with acute or convalescent COVID-19.

CDR3 bases: TGTGCCATCAGTGAGGGGGGGTCAGACTATGGCTACACCTTC. This gives the protein CAISEGGSDYGYTF. The chain is built from TRBV10-3 and TRBJ1-2; TRBD1 is a possible D gene (5 bases). Germline loops: CDR1 ENHRY, CDR2 SYGVKD. The V end lost 2 bases, the J end lost 3 bases, and 10 bases lay between the germline ends. The CDR3 is made up of 14 amino acids.

This chain connects TRBV27 to TRBJ2-7, with D possibly TRBD1 on 6 matching bases. CDR1 is MNHEY and CDR2 is SMNVEV in the germline V gene (reference sequence). With 3 bases removed from V and 2 bases from J, the gap between germline ends came to 11 bases. The CDR3 consists of 14 residues. The CDR3 DNA sequence: TGTGCCAGCAGTTTCAGGGGCGAAACCTACGAGCAGTACTTC. Amino acid sequence: CASSFRGETYEQYF.

This clone was detected once. The genes are TRBV30 and TRBJ1-3; TRBD1 might be the D (6 bases). Germline V CDR1 and CDR2: GTSNPN, SVGIG (reference sequence). The CDR3 extends over 18 amino acids. The DNA for the CDR3 is TGTGTCCTGGCGCGGACAGTGAGGGCTTTATTTTCTGGAAACACCATATATTTT. It yields the protein CVLARTVRALFSGNTIYF.

The rearrangement joins TRBV7-9 to TRBJ1-2; perhaps TRBD1 as D (5 bases). The CDR3 loop spans 14 amino acids. Per the germline V gene, CDR1 is SEHNR and CDR2 is FQNEAQ (reference sequence). V dropped 4 bases and J dropped 1 base, with 10 bases sitting between them. The CDR3 nucleotides are TGTGCCAGCAGCTCCCTGGGGCTTAACTATGGCTACACCTTC. Translating it yields CASSSLGLNYGYTF.

This clone was detected only once. The gene calls are TRBV7-2 and TRBJ2-5; 8 nucleotides agree with TRBD2. Germline V gene sequence: CDR1 SGHTA, CDR2 FQGNSA. The CDR3 sequence is 14 residues long. J lost 2 bases, V lost 5 bases, and 4 bases had no gene match. CDR3 sequence (DNA): TGTGCCAGCAGCCCAGCGGGGGTGCAAGAGACCCAGTACTTC. This encodes CASSPAGVQETQYF.

This clone turned up a few times. The rearrangement joins TRBV5-1 to TRBJ2-3; TRBD2 matches at 16 bases. CDR3 length: 18 amino acids. The V gene end was trimmed by 7 bases and the J gene end by 3 bases; junction bases not matched to a gene: 11. Germline values: CDR1 SGHRS, CDR2 YFSETQ. The CDR3 region is CASEPGTSGRAGTDTQYF. The CDR3 DNA reads TGCGCCAGCGAACCCGGGACTAGCGGGAGGGCAGGGACAGATACGCAGTATTTT. Looking up the rest from reference TRBV5-1 and TRBJ2-3 gives the full variable domain: KAGVTQTPRYLIKTRGQQVTLSCSPISGHRSVSWYQQTPGQGLQFLFEYFSETQRNKGNFPGRFSGRQFSNSRSEMNVSTLELGDSALYLCASEPGTSGRAGTDTQYFGPGTRLTVL.

This clone was observed a single time. The chain employs TRBV4-3 and TRBJ2-2; 10 bases align to TRBD2. Losses at the gene ends were 0 bases for V and 5 bases for J; bases not matched to a gene: 12. Germline CDR1 reads LGHNA; CDR2 reads YSLEER. This CDR3 comprises 19 residues. DNA of the CDR3: TGCGCCAGCAGCCAAGACGTTGGCCTAGCGGGAGTCAGAACCGGGGAGCTGTTTTTT. It translates to CASSQDVGLAGVRTGELFF.

V is TRBV10-3 and J is TRBJ2-1; unclear D gene. The germline V and J ends were trimmed by 7 bases and 6 bases, with 10 bases remaining between them. Germline-derived CDR1 and CDR2 are ENHRY and SYGVKD. The CDR3 length is 12 residues. CDR3 coding DNA: TGTGCCATCAATAGTGGTTCCAATGAGCAGTTCTTC. Protein sequence: CAINSGSNEQFF.

The chain has TRBV7-2 and TRBJ1-5, with TRBD1 identical over 8 bases. Germline lookup yields CDR1 SGHTA and CDR2 FQGNSA. With 5 bases clipped from V and 2 bases from J, the junction kept 8 bases outside the gene matches. There are 16 residues in the CDR3. The chain's CDR3 is CASSVGTGRGNQPQHF. The CDR3 DNA reads TGTGCCAGCAGCGTGGGGACAGGCAGGGGCAATCAGCCCCAGCATTTT.

The chain has TRBV19 and TRBJ1-1; 7 nucleotides align to TRBD1. V gave up 4 bases and J gave up 5 bases; unmatched junction bases: 7. Looked up from germline, CDR1 is LNHDA and CDR2 is SQIVND (reference sequence). The CDR3 consists of 14 residues. CDR3 DNA sequence: TGTGCCAGTAGTAGAACCGACAGGGAGACTGAAGCTTTCTTT. The encoded protein is CASSRTDRETEAFF.